Listed here are 23 T cell receptor beta chains from one sample, sequenced in a study of regulatory T cells in long-lasting Graves disease. Time point specified: persistent/refractory GD, antithyroid drugs over 5 years with positive TRAb. TCR sequences were obtained from RNA taken from PBMCs. Both iRepertoire HTBI primers and Arm-PCR of CDR3 regions were used to build the TCR beta libraries. TCRdb re-called the multiplex PCR reads through MiXCR, storing one row per CDR3 protein. Here the sample spans some 420,000 distinct CDR3 sequences, 22% being singletons. The sample was peripheral blood mononuclear cells (PBMCs), taken when the disease was refractory, from a patient treated with antithyroid drugs. These receptors originate from a female donor with Graves disease.

The V gene is TRBV3-1, the J gene TRBJ1-2, with 10 bases lining up with TRBD1. J gave up 4 bases and V 2 bases, and 4 bases lay outside the gene matches. Per germline, CDR1 LGHDT and CDR2 YNNKEL (reference sequence). This CDR3 contains 15 residues. The CDR3 region is CASSQWTGGSYGYTF. DNA for the CDR3: TGTGCCAGCAGCCAATGGACAGGGGGTTCCTATGGCTACACCTTC. The full variable domain, rest sourced from reference TRBV3-1 and TRBJ1-2, is DTAVSQTPKYLVTQMGNDKSIKCEQNLGHDTMYWYKQDSKKFLKIMFSYNNKELIINETVPNRFSPKSPDKAHLNLHINSLELGDSAVYFCASSQWTGGSYGYTFGSGTRLTVV.

This clonotype has a count of ten or more. V and J are TRBV30 and TRBJ1-1; tentatively, D is TRBD1 (6 bases). The CDR3 covers 13 residues. The germline V gene has CDR1 GTSNPN and CDR2 SVGIG (reference sequence). Between the trimmed V and J ends, which lost 4 bases and 3 bases, there was a span of 12 bases. CDR3 amino acids: CAWKRGSYTEAFF. Written as DNA, the CDR3 is TGTGCCTGGAAAAGGGGGTCTTACACTGAAGCTTTCTTT.

A word on this clonotype: Being one base from a much bigger clone, this may be a read error. The J gene is TRBJ1-1, the V gene TRBV28; a weak D match, TRBD1 (5 bases). Germline V CDR1 and CDR2: MDHEN, SYDVKM. CDR3 length: 17 residues. Trimming shortened V by 4 bases and J by 4 bases, and 22 bases separated the two germline ends. CDR3 bases: TGTGCCAGCAGTTCACAGGCTCCTCGATACTTAGGCACTGAAGCTTTCTTT. Translating gives CASSSQAPRYLGTEAFF. The full variable domain, with the rest looked up from reference TRBV28 and TRBJ1-1, is DVKVTQSSRYLVKRTGEKVFLECVQDMDHENMFWYRQDPGLGLRLIYFSYDVKMKEKGDIPEGYSVSREKKERFSLILESASTNQTSMYLCASSSQAPRYLGTEAFFGQGTRLTVV.

This clonotype has a count of ten or more. This chain connects TRBV6-1 to TRBJ2-7; D is possibly TRBD2 (5 bases). CDR1 is MNHNS and CDR2 is SASEGT in the germline V gene. Trimming cost V 5 bases and J 0 bases, with 11 bases left between them. The CDR3 is 14 amino acids. The CDR3 DNA follows: TGTGCCAGCAGTCGCGCCGGGGTCTCCTACGAGCAGTACTTC. This codes for CASSRAGVSYEQYF.

This clonotype was counted at least ten times. The V and J genes are TRBV11-2 and TRBJ1-5; unclear D gene. Germline CDR1 and CDR2: SGHAT and FQNNGV. Trimming took off 5 bases at V and 7 bases at J, with 9 bases between the two ends. The CDR3 loop spans 12 amino acids. DNA for the CDR3: TGTGCCAGCAGCCCTATTGGCCAGCCCCAGCATTTT. This translates into CASSPIGQPQHF.

This clonotype came up a few times. This rearrangement joins TRBV30 to TRBJ2-1, with D possibly being TRBD2 (5 bases). Trimming stripped 7 bases from V and 4 bases from J, with 17 bases between. CDR3 length: 14 residues. Germline CDR1 reads GTSNPN; CDR2 reads SVGIG (reference sequence). The CDR3 DNA reads TGTGCCTCCAGCGGCGGCACACCTTACAATGAGCAGTTCTTC. This encodes CASSGGTPYNEQFF.

V gene TRBV4-2 combines with J gene TRBJ2-5; 8 bases map to TRBD1. The V gene's germline CDR1 is LGHNA and CDR2 YNFKEQ. This CDR3 comprises 16 residues. J was trimmed by 5 bases and V by 0 bases; bases with no gene match: 8. The CDR3 DNA follows: TGTGCCAGCAGCCAAGATCAAGGGCCAGGGGGCGAGACCCAGTACTTC. This gives the protein CASSQDQGPGGETQYF.

At least ten counts were recorded for this clonotype. The gene calls are TRBV6-5 and TRBJ1-5; D gene uncertain. V was shortened by 4 bases and J by 1 base, with 14 bases between the two germline ends. Germline lookup yields CDR1 MNHEY and CDR2 SVGAGI. The CDR3 extends over 16 amino acids. Here the CDR3 DNA reads TGTGCCAGCAGTTTACCACTGGCCCAAAGCAATCAGCCCCAGCATTTT. Its protein is CASSLPLAQSNQPQHF.

This clonotype has a count of ten or more. The chain is built from TRBV7-2 and TRBJ1-2, with D perhaps matching TRBD1 (5 bases). There are 14 residues in the CDR3. V gave up 5 bases and J gave up 6 bases, with 16 bases separating them. The germline V gene has CDR1 SGHTA and CDR2 FQGNSA. The CDR3: CASSTSQAGDGYTF. For the CDR3, the DNA is TGTGCCAGCAGCACCTCACAGGCTGGCGATGGCTACACCTTC.

In its sample, this clonotype was seen a few times. This sequence joins TRBV7-9 and TRBJ1-2; D unclear. Germline CDR1 is SEHNR and CDR2 is FQNEAQ (reference sequence). The CDR3 consists of 13 residues. The ends were cut back, 3 bases at V and 6 bases at J, with 11 bases in the middle. The CDR3 DNA is TGTGCCAGCAGCTTTGCAGATCGGCATGGCTACACCTTC. This translates into CASSFADRHGYTF.

As to this clonotype: It may be a read error: a sequence one base away is much more abundant. This chain connects TRBV6-2 or TRBV6-3 to TRBJ1-1; perhaps TRBD1 as D (6 bases). The CDR3 runs to 16 residues. V was clipped by 4 bases and J by 9 bases, with 24 bases between them. Germline loops: CDR1 MNHEY, CDR2 SVGEGT. The CDR3 sequence: CASSSQGGKGEGKAFF. In DNA, the CDR3 is TGTGCCAGCAGTTCCCAAGGGGGGAAGGGCGAGGGTAAAGCTTTCTTT.

Points on this clonotype: A much larger clone sits a single nucleotide away, making a read error possible. This is likely a read error, given that the CDR3 carries no conserved phenylalanine or tryptophan at its end. CDR3 bases: TGTGCCAGCAGGACCGGGACAGGGTCCACCGGGGAGCTGTTTTCT. Protein product: CASRTGTGSTGELFS. The chain employs TRBV6-1 and TRBJ2-2; 9 nucleotides agree with TRBD1. The CDR3 totals 15 residues. CDR1 and CDR2 from the germline V gene are MNHNS and SASEGT. Unmatched junction bases numbered 6, after V lost 6 bases and J lost 4 bases.

This clonotype was recorded a few times. V is TRBV19 and J is TRBJ1-5; 8 bases line up with TRBD1. The CDR3 is 13 amino acids. V shed 3 bases and J 7 bases; nucleotides not matched to a gene: 2. Germline V gives CDR1 LNHDA, CDR2 SQIVND (reference sequence). The CDR3 DNA reads as TGTGCCAGTAGTATTCAGGGGGCCCAGCCCCAGCATTTT. The encoded protein is CASSIQGAQPQHF.

This clonotype was counted at least ten times. The chain employs TRBV2 and TRBJ1-1; D is uncertain. Germline CDR1 reads SNHLY; CDR2 reads FYNNEI. The length of the CDR3 is 13 residues. V was clipped by 10 bases and J by 2 bases, with 14 bases between them. DNA for the CDR3: TGTGCCATCCCCCGCCGAGAAAACACTGAAGCTTTCTTT. Its protein product is CAIPRRENTEAFF.

Note on this clonotype: A much bigger clone sits one base away, suggesting this may be a read error. The CDR3 bases are TGTGCCAGCAGCGCGGCGGGCGCGAACACCGGGGAGCTGTTTTTT. Translation: CASSAAGANTGELFF. The chain links TRBV7-2 to TRBJ2-2, with D perhaps matching TRBD2 (5 bases). The CDR3 spans 15 residues. The V gene lost 5 bases and the J gene lost 0 bases, with 10 bases spanning the gap. Germline V lookup: CDR1 SGHTA, CDR2 FQGNSA.

Turning to this clonotype: The junction does not match germline at one end; this may be a read error. J is TRBJ2-7 and V is TRBV11-2; 9 nucleotides agree with TRBD1. Germline assignment: CDR1 SGHAT and CDR2 FQNNGV. This CDR3 is built from 17 residues. The CDR3 region has the DNA TGTGCCAACAGCTTAGTCGTCGCGACAGGGGGTTCCTACGAGCAGTACTTC. Encoded protein: CANSLVVATGGSYEQYF. The entire variable domain, with the rest obtained from reference TRBV11-2 and TRBJ2-7, is as follows: EAGVAQSPRYKIIEKRQSVAFWCNPISGHATLYWYQQILGQGPKLLIQFQNNGVVDDSQLPKDRFSAERLKGVDSTLKIQPAKLEDSAVYLCANSLVVATGGSYEQYFGPGTRLTVT.

The chain has TRBV6-1 and TRBJ2-5; TRBD2 matches 8 bases. CDR3 length: 15 residues. J lost 5 bases, V lost 4 bases, and 9 bases had no gene match. Germline V CDR1 and CDR2: MNHNS, SASEGT. The DNA for the CDR3 is TGTGCCAGCAGTGCTCTCGGGGGGGCAATTGAGACCCAGTACTTC. Amino acid sequence: CASSALGGAIETQYF.

This clonotype came up many times. The gene calls are TRBV7-2 and TRBJ1-2, with a weak D call TRBD1 (5 bases). V lost 1 base, J lost 7 bases, and 16 bases lay in between. This CDR3 region has 15 residues. CDR1 and CDR2 (germline): SGHTA, FQGNSA. The CDR3 loop reads CASSLGGRGGFGYTF. DNA of the CDR3: TGTGCCAGCAGCTTAGGAGGGCGGGGGGGTTTTGGCTACACCTTC.

This clonotype showed up many times. The J gene is TRBJ2-5, the V gene TRBV6-5; no firm D call. Germline CDR1 MNHEY, CDR2 SVGAGI. CDR3 length equals 14 residues. V was trimmed by 0 bases and J by 2 bases, leaving 7 bases between them. Here the CDR3 reads CASSYSSPQETQYF. CDR3 nucleotide sequence: TGTGCCAGCAGTTACTCGAGTCCTCAAGAGACCCAGTACTTC.

Many counts were recorded for this clonotype. The junction departs from germline at one end; a sequencing error may be responsible. The V gene is TRBV7-7, the J gene TRBJ2-6, with D unclear. CDR3 length: 17 residues. Germline CDR1 and CDR2: SSHAT and FNYEAQ (reference sequence). The DNA for the CDR3 is TGTGCTAGCAGTCCCGACTCGAGGCCCTCTGGGGCCAACGTCCTGACTTTC. Translation gives CASSPDSRPSGANVLTF.

The chain recombines TRBV5-1 with TRBJ2-7; D gene unclear. V lost 0 bases and J 2 bases, leaving 15 bases between the germline ends. From germline, CDR1 is SGHRS and CDR2 YFSETQ. The CDR3 is 16 residues long. The CDR3 sequence: CASSLVLGKRAYEQYF. Here the CDR3 DNA reads TGCGCCAGCAGCTTGGTATTGGGTAAGAGAGCCTACGAGCAGTACTTC.

The table lists this clonotype with many counts. The V call is TRBV19, the J call TRBJ1-4, with D hard to call. V lost 4 bases to trimming and J lost 7 bases, with 10 bases between them. The V gene's germline CDR1 is LNHDA and CDR2 SQIVND (reference sequence). The CDR3 extends over 13 amino acids. The CDR3 bases are TGTGCCAGTAGTAAGTTAGACGGTGAAAAACTGTTTTTT. Its translation: CASSKLDGEKLFF.

This clonotype was seen at least ten times. V is TRBV28 and J is TRBJ2-5, with D hard to call. V was cut by 4 bases and J by 0 bases, with 12 bases left in between. Per the germline V gene, CDR1 is MDHEN and CDR2 is SYDVKM. This CDR3 contains 15 residues. CDR3 in DNA: TGTGCCAGCAGTTCCGGACCCGCGTACCAAGAGACCCAGTACTTC. Amino acids: CASSSGPAYQETQYF. Variable domain in full (rest from reference TRBV28 and TRBJ2-5): DVKVTQSSRYLVKRTGEKVFLECVQDMDHENMFWYRQDPGLGLRLIYFSYDVKMKEKGDIPEGYSVSREKKERFSLILESASTNQTSMYLCASSSGPAYQETQYFGPGTRLLVL.